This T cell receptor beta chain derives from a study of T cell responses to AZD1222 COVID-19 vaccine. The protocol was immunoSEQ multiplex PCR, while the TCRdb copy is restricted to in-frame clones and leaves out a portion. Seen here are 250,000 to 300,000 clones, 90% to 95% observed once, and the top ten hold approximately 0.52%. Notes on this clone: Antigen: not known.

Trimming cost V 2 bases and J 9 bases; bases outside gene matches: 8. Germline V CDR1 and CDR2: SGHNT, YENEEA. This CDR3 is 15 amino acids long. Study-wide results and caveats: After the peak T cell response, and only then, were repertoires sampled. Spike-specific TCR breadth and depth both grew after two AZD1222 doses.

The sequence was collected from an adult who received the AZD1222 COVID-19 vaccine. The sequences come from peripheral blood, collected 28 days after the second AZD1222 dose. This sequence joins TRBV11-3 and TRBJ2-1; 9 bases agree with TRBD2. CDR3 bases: TGTGCCAGCAGCTTACGGTCCAGCGGGGGGTTTGAGCAGTTCTTC. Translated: CASSLRSSGGFEQFF.